This T cell receptor (beta chain) was captured in a study of cytomegalovirus exposure and HLA in healthy donors. The overall study: A data release that came early held approximately 92 million unique TCRs from HLA-typed donors. Regarding the study as a whole: Accurate predictions that matched the HLA-A and HLA-B alleles of most subjects were reportedly made from TCR beta sequences. TCR beta V- and J-gene trimming was later associated with a missense DCLRE1C variant.

Comments on this clone: The antigen is unknown.

Looked up from germline, CDR1 is MNHEY and CDR2 is SMNVEV (reference sequence). This CDR3 spans 14 amino acids. V was clipped by 7 bases and J by 9 bases; unmatched bases: 9. 60 Vbeta and 13 Jbeta primers were used in PCR. The assay was immunoSEQ multiplex PCR, and TCRdb's table has in-frame clones only and misses some. In the table there are 110,000 or so clones, over 65% of which are singletons. This clonotype was obtained from a woman aged 40 to 50 in good health and CMV-seropositive. This chain joins TRBV27 and TRBJ1-6; 7 bases agree with TRBD1. Material for sequencing was PBMCs. The CDR3 loop reads CASTRTGSSSPLHF. DNA for the CDR3: TGTGCCAGCACTCGGACAGGTTCAAGTTCACCCCTCCACTTT.